Listed below are T cell receptor beta chains from one sample, sequenced in a study of OX40 agonist ivuxolimab in advanced cancers. Clones were sequenced by immunoSEQ multiplex PCR, and TCRdb holds only the in-frame ones, with some missing. Of 80,000 or so clones listed, approximately 85% are singletons. The sample here was CD4+ or CD8+ T cells sorted from blood, taken in a trial of the OX40 agonist ivuxolimab. The receptors come from an adult with an advanced solid tumor such as melanoma, head and neck, liver or kidney cancer. CDR3s include the opening cysteine and the closing phenylalanine or tryptophan. D genes are given only for firm matches. The listing skips clone size in some rows; elsewhere it reads once, few, many or a size class.

size: .; J: TRBJ1-3; D: .; V: TRBV7-9; DNA: TGTGCCAGCAGCTTAGGAGCCCCAGGAGGCGGAAACACCATATATTTT; CDR3: CASSLGAPGGGNTIYF
size: .; J: TRBJ1-1; D: .; V: TRBV2; DNA: TGTGCCAGCAATGTCATCCTTTCGAACACTGAAGCTTTCTTT; CDR3: CASNVILSNTEAFF
size: once; J: TRBJ2-5; D: TRBD2; V: TRBV5-1; DNA: TGCGCCACCCGCTATGGAGCGGGGGGCCAAGAGACCCAGTACTTC; CDR3: CATRYGAGGQETQYF
size: .; J: TRBJ2-7; D: .; V: TRBV2; DNA: TGTGCCAGCGGGATCTACGAGCAGTACTTC; CDR3: CASGIYEQYF
size: .; J: TRBJ2-7; D: .; V: TRBV5-5; DNA: TGTGCCAGCAGCTTGGGAGGGGTTGGGTACGAGCAGTACTTC; CDR3: CASSLGGVGYEQYF
size: .; J: TRBJ1-1; D: TRBD1; V: TRBV18; DNA: TGTGCCAGCTCACCACAACAGGGGGGAATGAACACTGAAGCTTTCTTT; CDR3: CASSPQQGGMNTEAFF
size: .; J: TRBJ2-3; D: .; V: TRBV30; DNA: TGTGCCTGGAGGCGGTCAACTGGGGATACGCAGTATTTT; CDR3: CAWRRSTGDTQYF
size: .; J: TRBJ1-2; D: TRBD1; V: TRBV5-5; DNA: TGTGCCAGCAGCTTGCAGAGGGGGCGAGGCTATGGCTACACCTTC; CDR3: CASSLQRGRGYGYTF
size: .; J: TRBJ1-6; D: .; V: TRBV5-4; DNA: TGTGCCAGCAGCTTGAGAGGGGGAGACTCACCCCTCCACTTT; CDR3: CASSLRGGDSPLHF
size: .; J: TRBJ1-5; D: TRBD1; V: TRBV19; DNA: TGTGCCAGTAACAGGGGTGACAATCAGCCCCAGCATTTT; CDR3: CASNRGDNQPQHF
size: .; J: TRBJ1-6; D: TRBD1; V: TRBV7-6; DNA: TGTGCCAGCAGCCATGCCCAGGGGGCTGATTCACCCCTCCACTTT; CDR3: CASSHAQGADSPLHF
size: .; J: TRBJ2-2; D: .; V: TRBV6-5; DNA: TGTGCCAGCAGTCAAGGCCGGCCTTACACCGGGGAGCTGTTTTTT; CDR3: CASSQGRPYTGELFF
size: .; J: TRBJ1-3; D: .; V: TRBV9; DNA: TGTGCCAGCAGCGTAGGGGATTCTGGAAACACCATATATTTT; CDR3: CASSVGDSGNTIYF
size: few; J: TRBJ1-5; D: .; V: TRBV7-2; DNA: TGTGCCAGCAGCTTGGGGCTTTGGGGGCTGGGCAATCAGCCCCAGCATTTT; CDR3: CASSLGLWGLGNQPQHF
size: once; J: TRBJ2-3; D: .; V: TRBV30; DNA: TGTGCCTGGAGTGTACTTTTTCGGGATACGCAGTATTTT; CDR3: CAWSVLFRDTQYF
size: .; J: TRBJ1-3; D: TRBD1; V: TRBV7-8; DNA: TGTGCCAGCAGCCCGTGGGACAGGGCTGGAAACACCATATATTTT; CDR3: CASSPWDRAGNTIYF
size: few; J: TRBJ2-7; D: .; V: TRBV18; DNA: TGTGCCAGCTCGGAAGGGGGTGTCCCCCCCTACGAGCAGTACTTC; CDR3: CASSEGGVPPYEQYF
size: once; J: TRBJ2-3; D: .; V: TRBV7-8; DNA: TGTGCCAGCAGCCGTGAAATCCGCGGCACAGATACGCAGTATTTT; CDR3: CASSREIRGTDTQYF
size: .; J: TRBJ1-5; D: .; V: TRBV5-1; DNA: TGCGCCAGCAGTACCGGGGAGGTCAATCAGCCCCAGCATTTT; CDR3: CASSTGEVNQPQHF
size: once; J: TRBJ2-6; D: TRBD1; V: TRBV19; DNA: TGTGCCAGTTCCACAGGGGGCGGATCTGGGGCCAACGTCCTGACTTTC; CDR3: CASSTGGGSGANVLTF
size: .; J: TRBJ2-7; D: TRBD2; V: TRBV10-3; DNA: TGTGCCATCAGTCCGGGACTAGCGGGGGCGGGCCACGAGCAGTACTTC; CDR3: CAISPGLAGAGHEQYF
size: .; J: TRBJ1-1; D: .; V: TRBV18; DNA: TGTGCCAGCTCACCCCAGGGACGGGGGAGGGTCCCGGCTGAAGCTTTCTTT; CDR3: CASSPQGRGRVPAEAFF
size: .; J: TRBJ1-2; D: .; V: TRBV6-4; DNA: TGTGCCAGCCGGGGAAACTATGGCTACACCTTC; CDR3: CASRGNYGYTF
size: .; J: TRBJ2-3; D: .; V: TRBV7-9; DNA: TGTGCCAGCAGCTTAGCTCAGGGGACCACAGATACGCAGTATTTT; CDR3: CASSLAQGTTDTQYF
size: once; J: TRBJ2-2; D: .; V: TRBV29-1; DNA: TGCAGCGTTGCCCAAGGGGCCGGGGAGCTGTTTTTT; CDR3: CSVAQGAGELFF
size: .; J: TRBJ1-4; D: .; V: TRBV6-5; DNA: TGTGCCAGCAGGAGACTGGAGCGTAATGAAAAACTGTTTTTT; CDR3: CASRRLERNEKLFF
size: .; J: TRBJ2-2; D: TRBD2; V: TRBV6-5; DNA: TGTGCCAGCAGAACTAGCGGGGTCACCGGGGAGCTGTTTTTT; CDR3: CASRTSGVTGELFF
size: .; J: TRBJ2-3; D: TRBD2; V: TRBV5-1; DNA: TGCGCCAGCAGCTGGAGGGAGGGGTCTAGCACAGATACGCAGTATTTT; CDR3: CASSWREGSSTDTQYF
size: few; J: TRBJ2-5; D: .; V: TRBV18; DNA: TGTGCCAGCTCTGCTCGGACAGAAGAGACCCAGTACTTC; CDR3: CASSARTEETQYF
size: .; J: TRBJ2-7; D: .; V: TRBV19; DNA: TGTGCCAGTAGTACCCAGGACAAGGTGGAACGCGAGCAGTACTTC; CDR3: CASSTQDKVEREQYF
size: .; J: TRBJ1-6; D: .; V: TRBV6-5; DNA: TGTGCCAGCAGTGGGGGGGGGCGGGATAATTCACCCCTCCACTTT; CDR3: CASSGGGRDNSPLHF
size: .; J: TRBJ2-7; D: .; V: TRBV28; DNA: TGTGCCAGCAGTCTCTTCCGGACGGCCTCCTACGAGCAGTACTTC; CDR3: CASSLFRTASYEQYF
size: .; J: TRBJ1-2; D: .; V: TRBV4-1; DNA: TGCGCCAGCAGCCAAGATGCAGGGGAGTCCTATGGCTACACCTTC; CDR3: CASSQDAGESYGYTF
size: .; J: TRBJ2-3; D: .; V: TRBV5-1; DNA: TGCGCCAGCAGCTATAGTCAGACTAGGACAGATACGCAGTATTTT; CDR3: CASSYSQTRTDTQYF
size: .; J: TRBJ2-3; D: .; V: TRBV11-2; DNA: TGTGCCAGCAGCTTTAGGAAGTCTAGCACAGATACGCAGTATTTT; CDR3: CASSFRKSSTDTQYF
size: few; J: TRBJ1-5; D: .; V: TRBV2; DNA: TGTGCCAGCACTTTTACGTTCAATCAGCCCCAGCATTTT; CDR3: CASTFTFNQPQHF
size: .; J: TRBJ2-7; D: .; V: TRBV6-1; DNA: TGTGCCAGCAGGATGGGCGGTTCCTCCTACGAGCAGTACTTC; CDR3: CASRMGGSSYEQYF
size: .; J: TRBJ1-4; D: .; V: TRBV11-2; DNA: TGTGCCAGCAGCTCGACGACGGAGGGCCGGTTTGGGATGAACTTT; CDR3: CASSSTTEGRFGMNF
size: once; J: TRBJ2-1; D: TRBD2; V: TRBV10-1; DNA: TGCGCCAGCAGTATGAGATCCGGACTAGCGGGGGGCAATGAGCAGTTCTTC; CDR3: CASSMRSGLAGGNEQFF
size: once; J: TRBJ1-2; D: .; V: TRBV14; DNA: TGTGCCAGCAGCCACCAGGTAGGGGGGAAAGACTATGGCTACACCTTC; CDR3: CASSHQVGGKDYGYTF
size: .; J: TRBJ1-4; D: .; V: TRBV7-6; DNA: TGTGCCAGCAGCCCCTTGGGGGGGGCTAATGAAAAACTGTTTTTT; CDR3: CASSPLGGANEKLFF
size: few; J: TRBJ1-5; D: .; V: TRBV18; DNA: TGTGCCAGCTCACCGATCAACGGTTGGAATCAGCCCCAGCATTTT; CDR3: CASSPINGWNQPQHF